The source of this T cell receptor beta chain is a study of cytomegalovirus exposure and HLA in healthy donors. Across the whole study: The roughly 130 validation repertoires used the same platform as the 650 to 800 first-cohort repertoires, a later analysis reported.

General observations from the study: Subsequent analysis showed first-cohort TCR clusters tending to co-occur in roughly 130 validation repertoires. Reported results showed that the classifier diagnosed cytomegalovirus status with high specificity and sensitivity.

The table lists this clone with a count of one. Its target is not known. Germline-derived CDR1 and CDR2 are LGHNA and YSLEER. V dropped 0 bases and J dropped 5 bases, with 10 bases sitting between them. The CDR3 consists of 14 residues. Repertoires were generated with immunoSEQ multiplex PCR, while TCRdb's copy carries only in-frame clones and drops some. Counted here are some 150,000 clones, about 88% occurring once; the ten biggest clones make up around 3.4%. The sequence was obtained from a young woman in good health and CMV-seropositive. Sequencing input: PBMCs. The chain combines TRBV4-3 with TRBJ2-5; a possible D gene is TRBD1 (5 bases). The CDR3 nucleotides are TGCGCCAGCAGCCAAGATATCGCAGGGGAGACCCAGTACTTC. Translating gives CASSQDIAGETQYF.